Shown below are 10 T cell receptor beta chains from a single sample sequenced in a study of blood T cell repertoires in COVID-19. The table came from immunoSEQ multiplex PCR; TCRdb's copy has only in-frame clones and leaves some out. This table has about 210,000 clones, 83% appearing once. The sample comprised peripheral blood. These receptors originate from a woman aged 35 to 49 with active or convalescent COVID-19.

This chain links TRBV24-1 with TRBJ2-3; no definite D call. This CDR3 has 11 residues. Germline values: CDR1 KGHDR, CDR2 SFDVKD. V gave up 9 bases and J gave up 4 bases, with 7 bases separating them. The CDR3 is CATSRSDTQYF. In DNA, the CDR3 is TGTGCCACCTCCAGGTCAGATACGCAGTATTTT.

This clone was counted a single time. The rearrangement joins TRBV27 to TRBJ1-2; a weak D match, TRBD1 (6 bases). Germline V gives CDR1 MNHEY, CDR2 SMNVEV (reference sequence). Between the trimmed V and J ends, which lost 4 bases and 6 bases, there was a span of 15 bases. The CDR3 covers 14 residues. The CDR3 protein is CASSSLGGEDGYTF. DNA for the CDR3: TGTGCCAGCAGTTCCCTAGGGGGAGAGGATGGCTACACCTTC.

The chain joins TRBV24-1 to TRBJ2-7; the D is unclear. V lost 5 bases and J lost 6, with 7 bases in between. This CDR3 comprises 11 residues. Germline-derived CDR1 and CDR2 are KGHDR and SFDVKD. The CDR3 is CATSGSGEQYF. The CDR3 region has the DNA TGTGCCACCAGTGGGTCCGGCGAGCAGTACTTC.

This clone showed up just a few times. The chain is built from TRBV4-2 and TRBJ1-2; D is uncertain. The germline gives CDR1 LGHNA, CDR2 YNFKEQ. The ends were cut back, 0 bases at V and 5 bases at J, with 7 bases in the middle. The CDR3 spans 13 residues. The CDR3 DNA is TGTGCCAGCAGCCAAGAACCGGGGTATGGCTACACCTTC. Protein sequence: CASSQEPGYGYTF.

As to this clone: The junction departs from the called germline gene at one end, perhaps through a read error. This chain links TRBV15 with TRBJ1-2; the D is unclear. Germline V gives CDR1 LNHNV, CDR2 YYDKDF (reference sequence). This CDR3 has 11 amino acids. The CDR3 sequence: CATSRAEERRF. The DNA for the CDR3 is TGTGCCACCAGCAGAGCAGAAGAGAGGAGATTC.

This clone appeared once. The chain has TRBV27 and TRBJ2-7; 14 bases are a match to TRBD2. Trimming removed 6 bases from V and 2 bases from J; junction bases left unmatched: 15. This CDR3 has 19 residues. In germline, CDR1 is MNHEY, CDR2 SMNVEV (reference sequence). CDR3: CASRSLGLGTSGGTYEQYF. The CDR3 region has the DNA TGTGCCAGCAGGAGTTTAGGACTCGGGACTAGCGGGGGAACCTACGAGCAGTACTTC.

Only a few counts were recorded for this clone. The CDR3 coding sequence is TGTGCCAGCAGGGTGAGCAGCGGGAGTCGGGAGACCCAGTACTTC. It yields the protein CASRVSSGSRETQYF. The chain couples TRBV7-9 to TRBJ2-5; 8 bases line up with TRBD2. CDR1 SEHNR and CDR2 FQNEAQ come from the germline V gene (reference sequence). The CDR3 is made up of 15 amino acids. J was trimmed by 5 bases and V by 6 bases; bases with no gene match: 11.

The chain employs TRBV11-3 and TRBJ2-7; D gene uncertain. Germline V gene sequence: CDR1 SGHNT, CDR2 YENEEA. V was pared by 5 bases and J by 3 bases, with 17 bases between. The CDR3 sequence is 15 residues long. DNA of the CDR3: TGTGCCAGCAGCCCCATGGCCTCCGTCCTCTACGAGCAGTACTTC. Protein product: CASSPMASVLYEQYF.

The gene calls are TRBV19 and TRBJ1-6, with TRBD1 matching 9 bases. There are 17 residues in the CDR3. Germline values: CDR1 LNHDA, CDR2 SQIVND (reference sequence). The trim removed 5 bases at V and 8 bases at J, leaving 13 bases unmatched. CDR3: CASSYRTGVRPDSPLHF. DNA of the CDR3: TGTGCCAGTAGTTACAGGACAGGGGTTCGTCCCGATTCACCCCTCCACTTT.

The chain carries TRBV3-1 (or the pseudogene TRBV3-2) and TRBJ2-5, with D perhaps TRBD2 (5 bases). CDR3 length: 14 amino acids. The V end was cut by 2 bases, the J end by 4 bases, with 11 bases between. Germline CDR1 and CDR2: LGHDT and YNNKEL (reference sequence). The DNA of the CDR3 is TGTGCCAGCAGCCAATCGGACCGGGGAGAGACCCAGTACTTC. Translated, it gives CASSQSDRGETQYF.